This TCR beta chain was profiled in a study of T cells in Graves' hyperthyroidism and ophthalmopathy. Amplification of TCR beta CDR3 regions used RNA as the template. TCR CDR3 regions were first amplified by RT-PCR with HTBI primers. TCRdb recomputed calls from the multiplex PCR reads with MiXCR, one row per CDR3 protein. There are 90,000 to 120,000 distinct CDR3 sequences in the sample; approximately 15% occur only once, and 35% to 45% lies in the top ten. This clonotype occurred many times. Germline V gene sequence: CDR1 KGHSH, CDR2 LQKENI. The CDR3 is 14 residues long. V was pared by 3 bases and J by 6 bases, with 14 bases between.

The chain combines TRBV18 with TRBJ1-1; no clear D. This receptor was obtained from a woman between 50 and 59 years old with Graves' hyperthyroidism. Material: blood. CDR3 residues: CASSPATGLAEAFF. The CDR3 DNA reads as TGTGCCAGCTCACCGGCGACGGGGTTGGCTGAAGCTTTCTTT.